Below, 3 T cell receptor beta chains from the same sample are listed, as sequenced in a study of blood T cell repertoires in COVID-19. Assay used: immunoSEQ multiplex PCR; TCRdb lists only in-frame clones, some missing. The table lists 250,000 or so clones, 84% of them singletons. The specimen was peripheral blood. These receptors were collected from a middle-aged woman who had recovered from COVID-19.

This clone was seen just once. The V gene is TRBV6-6, the J gene TRBJ1-1, with TRBD1 matching 7 bases. The CDR3 has 14 amino acids. V was clipped by 6 bases and J by 5 bases; unmatched bases: 9. CDR1 is MNHNY and CDR2 is SVGAGI in the germline V gene (reference sequence). The CDR3 region has the DNA TGTGCCAGCAGCGTACGACAGGGTGGTACTGAAGCTTTCTTT. Its translation: CASSVRQGGTEAFF.

CDR3 DNA: TGTGCCAGCAGCCCAACCCCTAGCGGGGGGGGCACAGATACGCAGTATTTT. Amino acid sequence: CASSPTPSGGGTDTQYF. V and J are TRBV9 and TRBJ2-3; 12 bases agree with TRBD2. The CDR3 runs to 17 residues. The ends lost 4 bases at V and 1 base at J; junction bases unmatched: 7. The germline V gene has CDR1 SGDLS and CDR2 YYNGEE.

The rearrangement joins TRBV6-5 to TRBJ2-3; 7 bases fit TRBD1. Germline lookup yields CDR1 MNHEY and CDR2 SVGAGI. The CDR3 has 16 residues. Unmatched junction bases numbered 9, after V lost 2 bases and J lost 4 bases. The CDR3 spells CASSYREQGYSDTQYF. The CDR3 region has the DNA TGTGCCAGCAGTTACCGGGAACAGGGGTATTCAGATACGCAGTATTTT.